This T cell receptor (beta chain) was identified during a study of CD8+ T cells in alopecia areata. The germline CDR1 and CDR2 sequences are SQVTM and ANQGSEA. There are 11 residues in the CDR3. V shed 7 bases and J 11 bases; nucleotides not matched to a gene: 8. RNA, once extracted, was reverse transcribed into cDNA for use as the sequencing template. Here immunoSEQ multiplex PCR was the method, and the copy in TCRdb shows in-frame clones only, minus some. Here the sample spans around 140,000 clones, about 47% being singletons. This TCR derives from a human donor with alopecia areata. The sequenced sample was CD4+ T cells sorted from blood, obtained at week 0. This chain connects TRBV29-1 to TRBJ1-2; 9 positions agree with TRBD1. The CDR3 DNA sequence: TGCAGCGACTACGGGACAGGGAAGTACACCTTC. Protein: CSDYGTGKYTF. The variable domain in full, with the rest retrieved from reference TRBV29-1 and TRBJ1-2, is SAVISQKPSRDICQRGTSLTIQCQVDSQVTMMFWYRQQPGQSLTLIATANQGSEATYESGFVIDKFPISRPNLTFSTLTVSNMSPEDSSIYLCSDYGTGKYTFGSGTRLTVV.